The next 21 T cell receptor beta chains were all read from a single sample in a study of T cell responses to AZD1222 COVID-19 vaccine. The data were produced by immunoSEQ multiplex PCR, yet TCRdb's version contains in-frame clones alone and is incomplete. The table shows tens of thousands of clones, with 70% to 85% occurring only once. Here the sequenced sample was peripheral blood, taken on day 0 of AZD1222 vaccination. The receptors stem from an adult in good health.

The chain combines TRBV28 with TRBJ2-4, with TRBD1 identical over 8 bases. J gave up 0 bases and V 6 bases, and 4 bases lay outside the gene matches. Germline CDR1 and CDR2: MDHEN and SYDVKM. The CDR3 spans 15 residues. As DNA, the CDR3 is TGTGCCAGCAGGCCCAGGGGGCTAGCCAAAAACATTCAGTACTTC. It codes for CASRPRGLAKNIQYF.

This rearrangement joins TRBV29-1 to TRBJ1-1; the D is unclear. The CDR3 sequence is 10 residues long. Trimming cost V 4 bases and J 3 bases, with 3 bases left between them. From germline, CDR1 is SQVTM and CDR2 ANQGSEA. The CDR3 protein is CSVGDTEAFF. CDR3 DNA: TGCAGCGTTGGGGACACTGAAGCTTTCTTT. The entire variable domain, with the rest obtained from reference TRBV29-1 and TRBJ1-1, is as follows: SAVISQKPSRDICQRGTSLTIQCQVDSQVTMMFWYRQQPGQSLTLIATANQGSEATYESGFVIDKFPISRPNLTFSTLTVSNMSPEDSSIYLCSVGDTEAFFGQGTRLTVV.

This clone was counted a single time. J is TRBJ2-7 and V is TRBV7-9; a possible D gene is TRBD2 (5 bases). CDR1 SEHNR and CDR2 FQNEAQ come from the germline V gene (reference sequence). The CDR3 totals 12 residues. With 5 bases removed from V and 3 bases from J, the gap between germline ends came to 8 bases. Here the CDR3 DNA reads TGTGCCAGCAGCCAAAGCGGCTACGAGCAGTACTTC. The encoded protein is CASSQSGYEQYF.

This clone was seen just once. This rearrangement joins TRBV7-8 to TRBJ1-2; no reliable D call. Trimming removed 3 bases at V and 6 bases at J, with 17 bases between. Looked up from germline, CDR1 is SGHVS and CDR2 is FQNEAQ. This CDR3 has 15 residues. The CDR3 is CASSFNVGPVDGYTF. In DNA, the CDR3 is TGTGCCAGCAGCTTCAACGTCGGGCCCGTGGATGGCTACACCTTC.

The CDR3 reads CASSFGLAGKVPFTDTQYF. The CDR3 DNA follows: TGCGCCAGCAGCTTTGGACTAGCGGGAAAAGTACCTTTTACAGATACGCAGTATTTT. V and J are TRBV5-1 and TRBJ2-3; 12 bases agree with TRBD2. There are 19 residues in the CDR3. V gave up 2 bases and J gave up 3 bases; unmatched junction bases: 13. The germline V gene has CDR1 SGHRS and CDR2 YFSETQ.

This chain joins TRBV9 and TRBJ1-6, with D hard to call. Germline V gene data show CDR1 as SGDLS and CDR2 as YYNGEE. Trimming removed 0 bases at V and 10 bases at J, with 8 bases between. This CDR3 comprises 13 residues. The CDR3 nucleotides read TGTGCCAGCAGCGTAGGGGCGGGCTCACCCCTCCACTTT. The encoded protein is CASSVGAGSPLHF. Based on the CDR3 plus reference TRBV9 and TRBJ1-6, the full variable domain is DSGVTQTPKHLITATGQRVTLRCSPRSGDLSVYWYQQSLDQGLQFLIQYYNGEERAKGNILERFSAQQFPDLHSELNLSSLELGDSALYFCASSVGAGSPLHFGNGTRLTVT.

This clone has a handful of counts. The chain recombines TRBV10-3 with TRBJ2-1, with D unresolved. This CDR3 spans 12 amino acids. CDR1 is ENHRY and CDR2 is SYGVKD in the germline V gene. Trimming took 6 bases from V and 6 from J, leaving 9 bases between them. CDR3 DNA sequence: TGTGCCATCAGACTTCCGGGCAATGAGCAGTTCTTC. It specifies CAIRLPGNEQFF.

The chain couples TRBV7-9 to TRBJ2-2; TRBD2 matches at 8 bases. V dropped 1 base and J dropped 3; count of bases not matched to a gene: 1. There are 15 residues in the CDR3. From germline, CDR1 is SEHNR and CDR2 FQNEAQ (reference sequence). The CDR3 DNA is TGTGCCAGCAGCTTAGTAGCGGGGTACACCGGGGAGCTGTTTTTT. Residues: CASSLVAGYTGELFF.

Written as DNA, the CDR3 is TGTGCCAGCAGTTACTCGAATCCCGGGACAGGGGGCGAGCAGTACTTC. As protein: CASSYSNPGTGGEQYF. This rearrangement joins TRBV6-5 to TRBJ2-7; 11 positions match TRBD1. Trimming removed 0 bases from V and 6 bases from J; junction bases left unmatched: 7. Germline values: CDR1 MNHEY, CDR2 SVGAGI. The CDR3 has 16 amino acids.

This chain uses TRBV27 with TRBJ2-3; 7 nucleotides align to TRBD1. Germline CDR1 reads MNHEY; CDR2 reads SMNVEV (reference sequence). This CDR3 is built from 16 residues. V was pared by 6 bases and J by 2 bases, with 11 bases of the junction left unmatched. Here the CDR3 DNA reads TGTGCCAGCAGCCGTCCGGGACAGCAGAACACAGATACGCAGTATTTT. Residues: CASSRPGQQNTDTQYF.

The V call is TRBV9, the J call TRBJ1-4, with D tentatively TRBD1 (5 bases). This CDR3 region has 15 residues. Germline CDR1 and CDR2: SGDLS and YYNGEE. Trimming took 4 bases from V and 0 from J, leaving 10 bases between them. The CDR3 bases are TGTGCCAGCAGCTCGGGGGTTGCAACTAATGAAAAACTGTTTTTT. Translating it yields CASSSGVATNEKLFF.

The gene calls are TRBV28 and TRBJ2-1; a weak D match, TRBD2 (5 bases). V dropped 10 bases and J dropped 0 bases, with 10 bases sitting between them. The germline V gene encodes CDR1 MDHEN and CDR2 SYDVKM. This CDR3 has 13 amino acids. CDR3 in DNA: TGTGCCACGAGGGAGAGCTCCTACAATGAGCAGTTCTTC. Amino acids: CATRESSYNEQFF.

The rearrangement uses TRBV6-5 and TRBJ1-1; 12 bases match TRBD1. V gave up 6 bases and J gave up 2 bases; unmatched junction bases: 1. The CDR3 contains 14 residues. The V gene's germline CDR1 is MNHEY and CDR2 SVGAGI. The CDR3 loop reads CASRGTGGNTEAFF. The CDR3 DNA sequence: TGTGCCAGCAGGGGGACAGGGGGCAACACTGAAGCTTTCTTT.

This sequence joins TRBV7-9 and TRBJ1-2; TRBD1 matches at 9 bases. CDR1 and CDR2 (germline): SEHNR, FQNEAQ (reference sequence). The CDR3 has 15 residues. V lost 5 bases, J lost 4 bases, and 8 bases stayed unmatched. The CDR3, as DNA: TGTGCCAGCAGCGTACAGGGGGCGTTAAGCTATGGCTACACCTTC. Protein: CASSVQGALSYGYTF.

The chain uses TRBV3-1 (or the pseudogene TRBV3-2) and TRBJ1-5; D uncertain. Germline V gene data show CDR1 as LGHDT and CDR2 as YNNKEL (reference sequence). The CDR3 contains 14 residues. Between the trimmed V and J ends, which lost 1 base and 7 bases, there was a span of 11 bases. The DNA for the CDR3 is TGTGCCAGCAGCCAAGGCCAGGCAGCGCAGCCCCAGCATTTT. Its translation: CASSQGQAAQPQHF.

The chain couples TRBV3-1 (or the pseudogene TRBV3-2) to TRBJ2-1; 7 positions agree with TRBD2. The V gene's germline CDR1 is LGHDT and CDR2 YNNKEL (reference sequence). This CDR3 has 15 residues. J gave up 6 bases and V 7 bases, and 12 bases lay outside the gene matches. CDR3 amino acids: CASNPGLGQRNEQFF. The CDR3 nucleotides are TGTGCCAGCAACCCCGGACTAGGGCAACGCAATGAGCAGTTCTTC.

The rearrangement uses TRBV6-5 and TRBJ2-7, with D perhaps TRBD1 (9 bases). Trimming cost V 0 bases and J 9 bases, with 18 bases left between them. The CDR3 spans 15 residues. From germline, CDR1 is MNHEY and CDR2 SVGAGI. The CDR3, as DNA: TGTGCCAGCAGTTACTCCCTACAGGGGGCGGGAGGGCAGTACTTC. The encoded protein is CASSYSLQGAGGQYF.

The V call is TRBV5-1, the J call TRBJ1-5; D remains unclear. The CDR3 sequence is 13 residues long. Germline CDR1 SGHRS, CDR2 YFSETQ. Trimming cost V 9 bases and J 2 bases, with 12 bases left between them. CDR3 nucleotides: TGCGCCACCCCCGGTTGTGGCAATCAGCCCCAGCATTTT. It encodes CATPGCGNQPQHF.

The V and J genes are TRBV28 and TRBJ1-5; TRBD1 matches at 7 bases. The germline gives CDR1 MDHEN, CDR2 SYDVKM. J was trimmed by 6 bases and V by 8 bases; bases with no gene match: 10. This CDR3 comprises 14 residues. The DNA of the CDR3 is TGTGCCAGCGCCCTCGCAGGGGGGGGTCAGCCCCAGCATTTT. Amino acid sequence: CASALAGGGQPQHF.

This CDR3 reads CASRRGVKDTEAFF. The CDR3 nucleotides are TGTGCCAGCAGGAGGGGAGTTAAGGACACTGAAGCTTTCTTT. The rearrangement joins TRBV6-5 to TRBJ1-1; maybe TRBD1 (5 bases). In germline, CDR1 is MNHEY, CDR2 SVGAGI. This CDR3 is built from 14 residues. V was shortened by 6 bases and J by 3 bases, with 14 bases between the two germline ends.

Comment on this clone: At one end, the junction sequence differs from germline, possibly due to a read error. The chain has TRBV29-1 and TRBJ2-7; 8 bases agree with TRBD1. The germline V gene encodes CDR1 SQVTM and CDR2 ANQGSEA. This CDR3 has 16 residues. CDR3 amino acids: CSVEDPGTGVSYEQYF. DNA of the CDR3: TGCAGCGTCGAAGACCCCGGGACAGGAGTTTCCTACGAGCAGTACTTC.